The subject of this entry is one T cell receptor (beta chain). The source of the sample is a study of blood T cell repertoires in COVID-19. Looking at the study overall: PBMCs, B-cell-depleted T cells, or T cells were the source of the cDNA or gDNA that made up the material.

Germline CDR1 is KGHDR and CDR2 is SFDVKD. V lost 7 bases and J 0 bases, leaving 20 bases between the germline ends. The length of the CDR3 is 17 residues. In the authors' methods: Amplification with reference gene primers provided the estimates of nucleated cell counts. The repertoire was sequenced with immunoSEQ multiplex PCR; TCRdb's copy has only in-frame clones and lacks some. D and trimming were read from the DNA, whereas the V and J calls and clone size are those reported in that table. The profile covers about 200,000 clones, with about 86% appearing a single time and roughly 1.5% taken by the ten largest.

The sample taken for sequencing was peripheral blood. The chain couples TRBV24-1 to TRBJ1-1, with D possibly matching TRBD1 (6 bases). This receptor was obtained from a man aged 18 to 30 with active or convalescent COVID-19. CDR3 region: CATRVVQGHLLNTEAFF. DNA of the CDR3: TGTGCCACCAGGGTGGTTCAGGGACACTTGCTGAACACTGAAGCTTTCTTT.